A single sample is the source of the 28 T cell receptor beta chains below, sequenced in a study of response to subunit inactivated influenza vaccine. TCRdb fed the RT-PCR reads into MiXCR, producing one record per CDR3 protein. The sample includes around 200,000 distinct CDR3 sequences, less than 15% seen only once; the top ten take 29%. These records were also assigned to another study, of T cells expressing NK-cell markers. That paper states: With UMIs, 5'RACE template switching was used to make TCR beta cDNA.

Material: CD8+ T cells sorted from PBMCs, obtained about 11 days after vaccination. The receptors were sampled from a man over 45 who received an inactivated influenza vaccine.

The sample holds a few counts of this clonotype. The chain couples TRBV7-2 to TRBJ2-3; 10 positions agree with TRBD2. Trimming took 1 base from V and 2 from J; bases not matched to a gene: 6. There are 17 residues in the CDR3. Germline-derived CDR1 and CDR2 are SGHTA and FQGNSA. The CDR3 protein is CASSLGLAGESTDTQYF. CDR3 coding DNA: TGTGCCAGCAGCTTAGGGCTAGCGGGGGAGTCCACAGATACGCAGTATTTT.

This chain joins TRBV11-2 and TRBJ2-1; D remains unclear. V gave up 5 bases and J gave up 14 bases, with 13 bases separating them. The CDR3 length is 11 residues. Germline lookup yields CDR1 SGHAT and CDR2 FQNNGV. CDR3 residues: CASSHGVEEFF. The CDR3 nucleotides are TGTGCCAGCAGCCATGGGGTCGAGGAGTTCTTC.

In this sample, this clonotype turned up a few times. The rearrangement uses TRBV6-2 or TRBV6-3 and TRBJ1-5; no firm D call. With 0 bases removed from V and 4 bases from J, the gap between germline ends came to 10 bases. The CDR3 length is 15 residues. Germline CDR1 MNHEY, CDR2 SVGEGT. The CDR3 nucleotides read TGTGCCAGCAGTTACTCGGACCAGATAAATCAGCCCCAGCATTTT. The encoded protein is CASSYSDQINQPQHF.

This chain links TRBV4-3 with TRBJ2-7; TRBD1 is a possible D gene (6 bases). CDR1 and CDR2 (germline): LGHNA, YSLEER. V lost 3 bases and J 5 bases, leaving 11 bases between the germline ends. This CDR3 has 13 amino acids. The CDR3 bases are TGCGCCAGCAGCCATCTCCGGGACAACGAGCAGTACTTC. It is translated as CASSHLRDNEQYF.

The J gene is TRBJ2-7, the V gene TRBV5-4, with D perhaps assigned TRBD1 or TRBD2 (7 bases each). Germline CDR1 SGHNT, CDR2 YYREEE (reference sequence). This CDR3 region has 15 residues. Trimming pared 10 bases from V and 4 bases from J, leaving 24 bases between. CDR3 in DNA: TGTGCCGCCAGCAGGGCCCCAGGGGGAGGGTACGAGCAGTACTTC. This codes for CAASRAPGGGYEQYF.

The chain recombines TRBV4-3 with TRBJ2-2; no clear D gene. CDR1 LGHNA and CDR2 YSLEER come from the germline V gene. V shed 1 base and J shed 5 bases, with 8 bases lying between them. This CDR3 comprises 14 residues. This chain's CDR3 is CASSQVFRTGELFF. CDR3 DNA sequence: TGCGCCAGCAGCCAAGTTTTCAGGACCGGGGAGCTGTTTTTT.

In DNA form, the CDR3 reads TGCGCCAGCAGCCAAGATTGGACAGAAGCTTTCTTT. It translates to CASSQDWTEAFF. The genes are TRBV4-3 and TRBJ1-1; tentatively, D is TRBD1 (5 bases). V was pared by 0 bases and J by 8 bases, with 7 bases between. Germline values: CDR1 LGHNA, CDR2 YSLEER. The CDR3 consists of 12 residues.

The chain uses TRBV29-1 and TRBJ2-7; 12 bases are shared with TRBD1. Germline CDR1 SQVTM, CDR2 ANQGSEA. Unmatched junction bases numbered 5, after V lost 2 bases and J lost 3 bases. The CDR3 totals 15 residues. CDR3 region: CSVEQGQGAVYEQYF. DNA of the CDR3: TGCAGCGTTGAACAGGGACAGGGGGCCGTCTACGAGCAGTACTTC.

The chain employs TRBV9 and TRBJ2-5, with TRBD2 matching over 7 bases. The trim removed 4 bases at V and 5 bases at J, leaving 11 bases unmatched. CDR3 length: 15 amino acids. Germline V gene sequence: CDR1 SGDLS, CDR2 YYNGEE. The chain's CDR3 is CASSLWGGTLETQYF. The CDR3 nucleotides read TGTGCCAGCAGCCTCTGGGGAGGGACTCTGGAGACCCAGTACTTC. Filled out from reference TRBV9 and TRBJ2-5, the complete variable domain reads DSGVTQTPKHLITATGQRVTLRCSPRSGDLSVYWYQQSLDQGLQFLIQYYNGEERAKGNILERFSAQQFPDLHSELNLSSLELGDSALYFCASSLWGGTLETQYFGPGTRLLVL.

V and J are TRBV15 and TRBJ2-1; 10 nucleotides line up with TRBD2. Unmatched junction bases numbered 9, after V lost 0 bases and J lost 10 bases. Germline V lookup: CDR1 LNHNV, CDR2 YYDKDF (reference sequence). CDR3 length equals 16 residues. The CDR3 region is CATSRESGRASREQFF. DNA for the CDR3: TGTGCCACCAGCAGAGAGAGCGGGAGGGCCTCACGAGAGCAGTTCTTC.

As for this clonotype: Sequence at one end of the junction differs from germline and may be a read error. The V and J genes are TRBV10-3 and TRBJ2-5, with TRBD2 matching over 11 bases. CDR1 ENHRY and CDR2 SYGVKD come from the germline V gene. The CDR3 covers 17 residues. CDR3 region: CAVSLKAGLAAQETQYF. CDR3 DNA: TGTGCCGTCAGTCTGAAAGCGGGACTAGCGGCCCAAGAGACCCAGTACTTC.

This clonotype was observed a few times. The chain joins TRBV20-1 to TRBJ2-4, with D unresolved. V gave up 1 base and J gave up 2 bases, with 6 bases separating them. This CDR3 has 13 amino acids. Germline V gene lookup returns CDR1 DFQATT and CDR2 SNEGSKA (reference sequence). The CDR3 DNA reads TGCAGTGCTAGAGTCGTTACCAAAAACATTCAGTACTTC. This translates into CSARVVTKNIQYF.

The gene calls are TRBV11-1 and TRBJ1-1; TRBD1 agrees at 10 bases. Trimming at V came to 3 bases and at J to 3 bases, leaving 4 bases not matched to a gene. The germline gives CDR1 SGHAT, CDR2 FQDESV (reference sequence). The CDR3 is made up of 15 amino acids. CDR3 residues: CASSFSGTGDTEAFF. The CDR3 region has the DNA TGTGCCAGCAGCTTTTCTGGGACAGGGGACACTGAAGCTTTCTTT.

This clonotype was observed a handful of times. This chain uses TRBV7-2 with TRBJ2-2, with 10 bases lining up with TRBD2. CDR1 is SGHTA, CDR2 FQGNSA, per germline. This CDR3 contains 19 residues. V trimming: 3 bases; J trimming: 0 bases; junction bases outside the gene matches: 10. CDR3 loop: CASSFAPGTSASNTGELFF. DNA for the CDR3: TGTGCCAGCAGCTTTGCCCCGGGGACTAGCGCTTCGAACACCGGGGAGCTGTTTTTT.

This clonotype has a handful of counts. V is TRBV27 and J is TRBJ2-3, with D unresolved. Germline CDR1 MNHEY, CDR2 SMNVEV (reference sequence). The ends were cut back, 0 bases at V and 5 bases at J, with 6 bases in the middle. The CDR3 length is 13 residues. DNA of the CDR3: TGTGCCAGCAGTTTATCGTTAGGAGATACGCAGTATTTT. It specifies CASSLSLGDTQYF.

The J gene is TRBJ2-7, the V gene TRBV5-1; the D gene is possibly TRBD2 (5 bases). Deletions cut 3 bases from V and 5 bases from J, with 15 bases between. Per the germline V gene, CDR1 is SGHRS and CDR2 is YFSETQ. The CDR3 is 14 residues long. The CDR3 DNA follows: TGCGCCAGCAGCTGGGAGACCGTTGGGAACGAGCAGTACTTC. As protein: CASSWETVGNEQYF.

This clonotype was seen a few times. Relative to the germline gene, one junction end is altered; a read error may explain this. This rearrangement joins TRBV5-4 to TRBJ2-7; D is unclear. The CDR3 contains 11 residues. Looked up from germline, CDR1 is SGHNT and CDR2 is YYREEE (reference sequence). DNA of the CDR3: TGTGCCAGCAGCGGCGTGGGTCCTAACAAGTTC. Translated: CASSGVGPNKF. The variable domain in full, with the rest retrieved from reference TRBV5-4 and TRBJ2-7, is ETGVTQSPTHLIKTRGQQVTLRCSSQSGHNTVSWYQQALGQGPQFIFQYYREEENGRGNFPPRFSGLQFPNYSSELNVNALELDDSALYLCASSGVGPNKFGPGTRLTVT.

In this sample, this clonotype turned up a few times. This chain joins TRBV18 and TRBJ2-5, with D perhaps matching TRBD1 (7 bases). Looked up from germline, CDR1 is KGHSH and CDR2 is LQKENI. This CDR3 contains 15 residues. V was pared by 5 bases and J by 0 bases, with 13 bases between. CDR3 coding DNA: TGTGCCAGCTCAGGCGGGACAGCGTACCAAGAGACCCAGTACTTC. Protein: CASSGGTAYQETQYF. Full variable domain (missing parts from reference TRBV18 and TRBJ2-5): NAGVMQNPRHLVRRRGQEARLRCSPMKGHSHVYWYRQLPEEGLKFMVYLQKENIIDESGMPKERFSAEFPKEGPSILRIQQVVRGDSAAYFCASSGGTAYQETQYFGPGTRLLVL.

This clonotype was recorded at least ten times. The chain uses TRBV12-3 or TRBV12-4 and TRBJ2-7, with unresolved D. The CDR3 is 13 residues long. V was trimmed by 1 base and J by 1 base, leaving 5 bases between them. The CDR3 region has the DNA TGTGCCAGCAGTTTAGGGTTTTCCTACGAGCAGTACTTC. The encoded protein is CASSLGFSYEQYF.

The chain recombines TRBV27 with TRBJ2-2; D could derive from TRBD1 or TRBD2 (5 bases each). Trimming pared 4 bases from V and 1 base from J, leaving 7 bases between. The CDR3 length is 14 residues. Germline-derived CDR1 and CDR2 are MNHEY and SMNVEV (reference sequence). The CDR3 DNA follows: TGTGCCAGCAGTTCGGGACGGAACACCGGGGAGCTGTTTTTT. This translates into CASSSGRNTGELFF.

V gene TRBV12-3 or TRBV12-4 combines with J gene TRBJ2-1; D uncertain. V was shortened by 6 bases and J by 0 bases, with 15 bases between the two germline ends. This CDR3 is built from 16 residues. CDR3 amino acids: CASSPTIQSSYNEQFF. In nucleotides, the CDR3 is TGTGCCAGCAGCCCTACTATTCAGAGCTCCTACAATGAGCAGTTCTTC.

There are a few counts of this clonotype. The chain is built from TRBV27 and TRBJ1-6; tentatively, D is TRBD1 (6 bases). The germline V and J ends were trimmed by 2 bases and 6 bases, with 23 bases remaining between them. CDR1 is MNHEY and CDR2 is SMNVEV in the germline V gene (reference sequence). The CDR3 has 19 residues. The CDR3 nucleotides read TGTGCCAGCAGTTTAATCGCGGGGCAGGGGTTCGGTCGTAATTCACCCCTCCACTTT. Its translation: CASSLIAGQGFGRNSPLHF.

In this sample, this clonotype turned up a few times. The V and J genes are TRBV5-5 and TRBJ1-2; D ambiguous. This CDR3 is 15 amino acids long. Germline CDR1 SGHKS, CDR2 YYEKEE (reference sequence). The V and J ends lost 0 bases and 6 bases respectively, with 15 bases between them. The CDR3 protein is CASSLGSMGQHGYTF. Written as DNA, the CDR3 is TGTGCCAGCAGCTTGGGATCGATGGGCCAACATGGCTACACCTTC. The full variable domain, its missing parts supplied by reference TRBV5-5 and TRBJ1-2, is DAGVTQSPTHLIKTRGQQVTLRCSPISGHKSVSWYQQVLGQGPQFIFQYYEKEERGRGNFPDRFSARQFPNYSSELNVNALLLGDSALYLCASSLGSMGQHGYTFGSGTRLTVV.

The chain combines TRBV18 with TRBJ2-1; tentative D call: TRBD2 (7 bases). The V gene's germline CDR1 is KGHSH and CDR2 LQKENI. V was pared by 9 bases and J by 4 bases, with 13 bases between. The CDR3 has 13 amino acids. The CDR3 DNA follows: TGTGCCAGTGAAGGGGGGGCATACAATGAGCAGTTCTTC. Protein product: CASEGGAYNEQFF.

Ten or more counts support this clonotype. J is TRBJ2-6 and V is TRBV6-1; 8 positions agree with TRBD1. The CDR3 contains 18 residues. CDR1 and CDR2 (germline): MNHNS, SASEGT. V lost 7 bases and J lost 0; bases outside the gene matches: 11. This chain's CDR3 is CASTRGDRGSSGANVLTF. The CDR3, as DNA: TGTGCCAGCACGAGGGGAGACAGGGGATCCTCTGGGGCCAACGTCCTGACTTTC.

The rearrangement links TRBV12-3 or TRBV12-4 to TRBJ2-3, with TRBD2 as a possible D gene (6 bases). The CDR3 spans 16 residues. V lost 6 bases and J 3 bases, leaving 19 bases between the germline ends. The CDR3, as DNA: TGTGCCAGCAGCCGGGGGTGGGAGGAATGGACAGATACGCAGTATTTT. Amino acids: CASSRGWEEWTDTQYF.

This clonotype was detected a few times. The chain couples TRBV4-3 to TRBJ2-7, with D hard to call. There are 14 residues in the CDR3. Germline loops: CDR1 LGHNA, CDR2 YSLEER. V was trimmed by 0 bases and J by 5 bases, leaving 11 bases between them. CDR3 residues: CASSQERGFHEQYF. As DNA, the CDR3 is TGCGCCAGCAGCCAAGAGCGTGGGTTCCACGAGCAGTACTTC.

The genes are TRBV20-1 and TRBJ1-1; D remains ambiguous. Germline V CDR1 and CDR2: DFQATT, SNEGSKA (reference sequence). This CDR3 spans 12 amino acids. Trimming pared 2 bases from V and 2 bases from J, leaving 6 bases between. CDR3 in DNA: TGCAGTGCTAGACTTACTAACACTGAAGCTTTCTTT. This encodes CSARLTNTEAFF.